This entry describes one T cell receptor beta chain. The sample contains more than one DNA sequence encoding this CDR3. Authors' data handling: Reference gene primer amplification gave estimated nucleated cell counts. Measured with immunoSEQ multiplex PCR; TCRdb has only the in-frame clones, and not every one. The V and J calls and clone size were taken over from that table, and D and trimming were inferred from the DNA. The data hold 180,000 or so clones, with roughly 87% observed a single time. The sample originates from a study of blood T cell repertoires in COVID-19. Study in general: PBMCs, B-cell-depleted T cells, or T cells were the source of the cDNA or gDNA that made up the material.

Trimming removed 2 bases at V and 4 bases at J, with 8 bases between. CDR3 length equals 13 residues. Germline CDR1 is SGHTA and CDR2 is FQGTGA. Recovered status in Cohort 3 required two negative PCRs, clearance, or symptom resolution. This chain connects TRBV7-3 to TRBJ2-5; TRBD1 might be the D (5 bases). The sequence was collected from a man between 45 and 60 years old who had recovered from COVID-19. The specimen sequenced was PBMCs or T cells enriched from blood (not recorded which). The CDR3 loop reads CASSLQGSETQYF. The CDR3 nucleotides read TGTGCCAGCAGCTTACAGGGTTCAGAGACCCAGTACTTC.